What follows are 15 T cell receptor beta chains derived from one specimen sequenced in a study of T cells after yellow fever vaccination. TCRdb ran MiXCR on the 5' RACE reads and lists one entry per CDR3 protein. The sample lists more than 300,000 distinct CDR3 sequences; roughly a tenth were seen once. The starting material was CD4+ T cells sorted from PBMCs, obtained 45 days after the yellow fever booster vaccination. These receptors all come from a man aged 18 to 30 who received the YFV17D yellow fever vaccine.

This clonotype showed up just a few times. This sequence joins TRBV18 and TRBJ2-5; D might be TRBD2 (6 bases). Per the germline V gene, CDR1 is KGHSH and CDR2 is LQKENI. This CDR3 is built from 18 residues. V lost 2 bases and J 5 bases, leaving 24 bases between the germline ends. CDR3 residues: CASSPSGGNPLSGETQYF. In DNA form, the CDR3 reads TGTGCCAGCTCACCATCTGGAGGGAACCCCTTGTCAGGGGAGACCCAGTACTTC.

This clonotype was seen a few times. J is TRBJ2-3 and V is TRBV10-3; D remains unclear. Trimming cost V 3 bases and J 8 bases, with 12 bases left between them. The CDR3 totals 13 residues. Germline values: CDR1 ENHRY, CDR2 SYGVKD. CDR3 in DNA: TGTGCCATCAGTGAAGGGTCACCTATTACGCAGTATTTT. Translation: CAISEGSPITQYF.

The J gene is TRBJ1-5, the V gene TRBV30; 7 nucleotides match TRBD1. The V gene end was trimmed by 6 bases and the J gene end by 6 bases; junction bases not matched to a gene: 8. Germline V lookup: CDR1 GTSNPN, CDR2 SVGIG (reference sequence). The CDR3 spans 13 residues. The CDR3 loop is CACGLGGSQPQHF. In DNA, the CDR3 is TGTGCCTGCGGTCTAGGGGGCAGTCAGCCCCAGCATTTT. The whole variable domain, remainder taken from reference TRBV30 and TRBJ1-5, is SQTIHQWPATLVQPVGSPLSLECTVEGTSNPNLYWYRQAAGRGLQLLFYSVGIGQISSEVPQNLSASRPQDRQFILSSKKLLLSDSGFYLCACGLGGSQPQHFGDGTRLSIL.

V usage is TRBV6-5 and J usage is TRBJ1-5; no reliable D call. Germline loops: CDR1 MNHEY, CDR2 SVGAGI. V was clipped by 0 bases and J by 1 base, with 7 bases between them. CDR3 length equals 15 residues. This CDR3 reads CASSYSSQSNQPQHF. In nucleotides, the CDR3 is TGTGCCAGCAGTTACTCGAGCCAGAGCAATCAGCCCCAGCATTTT.

This clonotype was found a few times. This chain connects TRBV27 to TRBJ2-1; TRBD1 agrees at 7 bases. Germline-derived CDR1 and CDR2 are MNHEY and SMNVEV (reference sequence). V shed 6 bases, J shed 7 bases, and the junction held 12 bases outside the gene matches. This CDR3 is 15 amino acids long. The CDR3 reads CASRRQGLQWNEQFF. CDR3 DNA: TGTGCCAGCAGGCGACAGGGTCTGCAGTGGAATGAGCAGTTCTTC.

The rearrangement joins TRBV7-9 to TRBJ2-7, with TRBD1 identical over 11 bases. The CDR3 length is 17 residues. Germline trimming cut 5 bases from V and 2 bases from J; bases unmatched to any gene: 11. From germline, CDR1 is SEHNR and CDR2 FQNEAQ (reference sequence). The CDR3 spells CASSPEWGQGDAYEQYF. CDR3 DNA sequence: TGTGCCAGCAGCCCCGAATGGGGACAGGGGGACGCCTACGAGCAGTACTTC.

This clonotype was seen a single time. The rearrangement links TRBV5-8 to TRBJ1-4; no reliable D call. This CDR3 contains 13 residues. Trimming stripped 0 bases from V and 7 bases from J, with 7 bases between. Germline V gene data show CDR1 as SGHTS and CDR2 as YDEGEE. This chain's CDR3 is CASSLGVGEKLFF. CDR3 DNA: TGTGCCAGCAGCTTGGGTGTAGGTGAAAAACTGTTTTTT. The full variable domain, rest sourced from reference TRBV5-8 and TRBJ1-4, is EAGVTQSPTHLIKTRGQQATLRCSPISGHTSVYWYQQALGLGLQFLLWYDEGEERNRGNFPPRFSGRQFPNYSSELNVNALELEDSALYLCASSLGVGEKLFFGSGTQLSVL.

A few counts support this clonotype. The chain has TRBV3-1 and TRBJ1-1; D may be TRBD1 (5 bases). Germline V gene lookup returns CDR1 LGHDT and CDR2 YNNKEL (reference sequence). Trimming pared 2 bases from V and 1 base from J, leaving 8 bases between. There are 14 residues in the CDR3. DNA of the CDR3: TGTGCCAGCAGCCAAAGGACACAGAACACTGAAGCTTTCTTT. Encoded protein: CASSQRTQNTEAFF.

The CDR3 is CASSELRDPGGETQYF. Here the CDR3 DNA reads TGTGCCAGCAGTGAGCTCCGGGACCCCGGGGGGGAGACCCAGTACTTC. The chain couples TRBV6-1 to TRBJ2-5; TRBD2 agrees at 7 bases. The germline CDR1 and CDR2 sequences are MNHNS and SASEGT. The CDR3 extends over 16 amino acids. V gave up 3 bases and J gave up 5 bases; unmatched junction bases: 12.

This chain links TRBV30 with TRBJ1-2; TRBD1 matches at 7 bases. The junction had 4 bases not matched to a gene; V was cut back by 2 bases and J by 7 bases. The germline gives CDR1 GTSNPN, CDR2 SVGIG (reference sequence). The CDR3 has 12 residues. CDR3 DNA: TGTGCCTGGAGTCCGGGACAGCGTGGCTACACCTTC. It is translated as CAWSPGQRGYTF.

The rearrangement joins TRBV7-9 to TRBJ1-5, with D possibly TRBD1 on 6 matching bases. The germline gives CDR1 SEHNR, CDR2 FQNEAQ (reference sequence). Trimming left V 11 bases short and J 3 bases short, with 14 bases between. This CDR3 is 13 amino acids long. The CDR3, as DNA: TGTGCCGGCTCACAGGGATTCAATCAGCCCCAGCATTTT. Translated, it gives CAGSQGFNQPQHF. Full variable domain (outside the CDR3, taken from reference TRBV7-9 and TRBJ1-5): DTGVSQNPRHKITKRGQNVTFRCDPISEHNRLYWYRQTLGQGPEFLTYFQNEAQLEKSRLLSDRFSAERPKGSFSTLEIQRTEQGDSAMYLCAGSQGFNQPQHFGDGTRLSIL.

This clonotype has only a few counts. This chain links TRBV7-8 with TRBJ2-2; a possible D gene is TRBD1 (5 bases). CDR3 size: 14 residues. Germline CDR1 reads SGHVS; CDR2 reads FQNEAQ. V was shortened by 5 bases and J by 8 bases, with 15 bases between the two germline ends. The CDR3 loop is CASSPRRVPGELFF. DNA of the CDR3: TGTGCCAGCAGCCCACGCAGGGTTCCGGGGGAGCTGTTTTTT.

This sequence joins TRBV28 and TRBJ1-2; no reliable D call. The ends were cut back, 10 bases at V and 9 bases at J, with 21 bases in the middle. Germline values: CDR1 MDHEN, CDR2 SYDVKM. This CDR3 region has 13 residues. The CDR3 region is CATLPGETMSYTF. The CDR3 nucleotides read TGTGCCACCCTGCCTGGGGAGACTATGAGCTACACCTTC.

This clonotype has just a few counts. The chain recombines TRBV5-1 with TRBJ2-7; unclear D gene. The germline V gene has CDR1 SGHRS and CDR2 YFSETQ. This CDR3 has 14 residues. V was trimmed by 0 bases and J by 1 base, leaving 8 bases between them. CDR3 residues: CASSLENGSYEQYF. The DNA for the CDR3 is TGCGCCAGCAGCTTGGAGAATGGATCCTACGAGCAGTACTTC.

The chain links TRBV28 to TRBJ2-2, with D perhaps being TRBD1 or TRBD2 (6 bases each). This CDR3 region has 14 residues. Germline assignment: CDR1 MDHEN and CDR2 SYDVKM. Between the trimmed V and J ends, which lost 6 bases and 3 bases, there was a span of 11 bases. The CDR3 reads CASSRGGDTGELFF. DNA for the CDR3: TGTGCCAGCAGCAGGGGAGGCGACACCGGGGAGCTGTTTTTT. The full variable domain, with the rest looked up from reference TRBV28 and TRBJ2-2, is DVKVTQSSRYLVKRTGEKVFLECVQDMDHENMFWYRQDPGLGLRLIYFSYDVKMKEKGDIPEGYSVSREKKERFSLILESASTNQTSMYLCASSRGGDTGELFFGEGSRLTVL.